This T cell receptor beta chain was captured in a study of shared T cell receptors in the human thymus. From germline, CDR1 is MGHRA and CDR2 YSYEKL. Trimming shortened V by 1 base and J by 4 bases, and 18 bases separated the two germline ends. The CDR3 loop spans 17 amino acids. TCRdb keeps only in-frame clones here, not all; method: immunoSEQ multiplex PCR. The sample shows hundreds of thousands of clones, roughly 88% of them seen only once. A single count supports this clone. This sample also appeared in a second study, on human thymus T cells.

Sequenced material: thymocytes. This receptor was identified in a boy under two years old with a congenital heart defect. This chain uses TRBV4-1 with TRBJ2-3; a weak D match, TRBD1 (6 bases). CDR3 in amino acids: CASSQGVEQGSADTQYF. The CDR3 nucleotides are TGCGCCAGCAGCCAAGGAGTGGAACAGGGTAGCGCAGATACGCAGTATTTT.